Listed here are 13 T cell receptor beta chains from one sample, sequenced in a study of graft-versus-host responses after intestinal transplantation. The protocol was immunoSEQ multiplex PCR, while the TCRdb copy is restricted to in-frame clones and leaves out a portion. The repertoire consists of 13,000 or so clones, with around 69% occurring once and the leading ten covering more than 7%. Processing released intraepithelial and lamina propria lymphocytes from the graft tissue. The material sequenced was ileum tissue, taken 16 days after intestinal transplant. These TCRs come from a human patient who received an intestinal transplant, so some T cells may come from the graft donor.

V usage is TRBV25-1 and J usage is TRBJ2-1, with TRBD2 matching over 7 bases. V trimming: 1 base; J trimming: 11 bases; junction bases outside the gene matches: 8. Germline V gene sequence: CDR1 MGHDK, CDR2 SYGVNS. There are 14 residues in the CDR3. As DNA, the CDR3 is TGTGCCAGCAGTGAATTGAGGCTAGCGGACCAGCAGTTCTTC. The encoded protein is CASSELRLADQQFF.

This chain joins TRBV2 and TRBJ1-3; possible D gene TRBD1, 5 bases. Germline V gene data show CDR1 as SNHLY and CDR2 as FYNNEI. Trimming pared 8 bases from V and 4 bases from J, leaving 12 bases between. There are 13 residues in the CDR3. The CDR3 DNA follows: TGTGCCAGCGCTCCAGGGTACGGAAACACCATATATTTT. As protein: CASAPGYGNTIYF.

The V and J genes are TRBV9 and TRBJ1-1, with D perhaps TRBD1 (6 bases). Germline-derived CDR1 and CDR2 are SGDLS and YYNGEE. The CDR3 length is 17 residues. V was trimmed by 4 bases and J by 1 base, leaving 20 bases between them. CDR3 DNA: TGTGCCAGCAGCCCGCGACAGGTTCCCACCGCGAACACTGAAGCTTTCTTT. Translation gives CASSPRQVPTANTEAFF.

V gene TRBV27 combines with J gene TRBJ1-2, with unresolved D. With 2 bases removed from V and 4 bases from J, the gap between germline ends came to 17 bases. This CDR3 region has 16 residues. Germline CDR1 reads MNHEY; CDR2 reads SMNVEV (reference sequence). The CDR3 DNA is TGTGCCAGCAGTTTAAATCGTGGAGGCCCCTTCTATGGCTACACCTTC. Translation gives CASSLNRGGPFYGYTF.

This clone was observed once. The chain links TRBV6-4 to TRBJ2-5, with 9 bases identical to TRBD2. Looked up from germline, CDR1 is MRHNA and CDR2 is SNTAGT. The CDR3 covers 15 residues. Trimming at V came to 3 bases and at J to 1 base, leaving 3 bases not matched to a gene. The CDR3 bases are TGTGCCAGCAGTGAAGGTAGCGGGGGCCAAGAGACCCAGTACTTC. It yields the protein CASSEGSGGQETQYF.

The CDR3 here is CASSGLVATRPQGTEAFF. CDR3 DNA: TGTGCCAGCAGTGGACTAGTCGCCACGAGACCCCAGGGCACTGAAGCTTTCTTT. This chain joins TRBV28 and TRBJ1-1; D might be TRBD1 (5 bases). Germline V gives CDR1 MDHEN, CDR2 SYDVKM. Trimming took off 5 bases at V and 4 bases at J, with 26 bases between the two ends. The CDR3 runs 18 residues.

In its sample, this clone was seen once. The gene calls are TRBV7-9 and TRBJ1-5, with D possibly matching TRBD1 (6 bases). The CDR3 length is 17 residues. The germline CDR1 and CDR2 sequences are SEHNR and FQNEAQ (reference sequence). Trimming pared 5 bases from V and 0 bases from J, leaving 17 bases between. This chain's CDR3 is CASSPTGTPTSNQPQHF. The CDR3 nucleotides read TGTGCCAGCAGCCCCACAGGGACACCTACTAGCAATCAGCCCCAGCATTTT.

The chain links TRBV7-9 to TRBJ2-7, with 9 nucleotides matching TRBD2. The junction had 6 bases not matched to a gene; V was cut back by 3 bases and J by 3 bases. This CDR3 region has 15 residues. CDR1 SEHNR and CDR2 FQNEAQ come from the germline V gene (reference sequence). This CDR3 reads CASSFWTSAIYEQYF. The CDR3 nucleotides read TGTGCCAGCAGCTTTTGGACTAGCGCAATCTACGAGCAGTACTTC. Full variable domain (outside the CDR3, taken from reference TRBV7-9 and TRBJ2-7): DTGVSQNPRHKITKRGQNVTFRCDPISEHNRLYWYRQTLGQGPEFLTYFQNEAQLEKSRLLSDRFSAERPKGSFSTLEIQRTEQGDSAMYLCASSFWTSAIYEQYFGPGTRLTVT.

This clone is labeled medium-sized. The V gene is TRBV2, the J gene TRBJ1-2, with 8 bases fitting TRBD1. Germline trimming cut 8 bases from V and 3 bases from J; bases unmatched to any gene: 11. The CDR3 sequence is 15 residues long. From germline, CDR1 is SNHLY and CDR2 FYNNEI. The CDR3 region is CASSGQGPSDYGYTF. Here the CDR3 DNA reads TGTGCCAGCTCCGGACAGGGCCCCTCGGACTATGGCTACACCTTC. Based on the CDR3 plus reference TRBV2 and TRBJ1-2, the full variable domain is EPEVTQTPSHQVTQMGQEVILRCVPISNHLYFYWYRQILGQKVEFLVSFYNNEISEKSEIFDDQFSVERPDGSNFTLKIRSTKLEDSAMYFCASSGQGPSDYGYTFGSGTRLTVV.

This clone has only a few counts. The chain is built from TRBV7-3 and TRBJ2-7; possible D gene TRBD2, 5 bases. Germline CDR1 and CDR2: SGHTA and FQGTGA. V lost 5 bases and J lost 2, with 16 bases in between. CDR3 size: 15 residues. In DNA form, the CDR3 reads TGTGCCAGCAGCCACCCTTGGACTGCGCCCTACGAGCAGTACTTC. It translates to CASSHPWTAPYEQYF.

J is TRBJ2-3 and V is TRBV5-1; TRBD2 agrees at 11 bases. CDR1 and CDR2 (germline): SGHRS, YFSETQ. The CDR3 is 14 residues long. The trim removed 3 bases at V and 5 bases at J, leaving 2 bases unmatched. The CDR3 coding sequence is TGCGCCAGCAGCTGGGGACTAGCGGAAGATACGCAGTATTTT. Translating gives CASSWGLAEDTQYF.

The gene calls are TRBV2 and TRBJ1-3; tentatively, D is TRBD1 (5 bases). Germline values: CDR1 SNHLY, CDR2 FYNNEI. The ends were cut back, 3 bases at V and 0 bases at J, with 12 bases in the middle. This CDR3 contains 16 residues. CDR3 nucleotide sequence: TGTGCCAGCAGTGACGACAGTTTGATCTCTGGAAACACCATATATTTT. This sequence encodes CASSDDSLISGNTIYF.

This clone was recorded a few times. CDR3 DNA sequence: TGCGCCAGCAGCCAAGAAGGGACAGGGGTTAATTCACCCCTCCACTTT. It yields the protein CASSQEGTGVNSPLHF. This chain joins TRBV4-3 and TRBJ1-6; 10 nucleotides agree with TRBD1. This CDR3 is built from 16 residues. Germline assignment: CDR1 LGHNA and CDR2 YSLEER. Trimming removed 0 bases from V and 6 bases from J; junction bases left unmatched: 2.